This T cell receptor beta chain was profiled in a study of OX40 agonist ivuxolimab in advanced cancers. The repertoire was sequenced with immunoSEQ multiplex PCR; TCRdb's copy has only in-frame clones and lacks some. The profile covers about 71,000 clones, with roughly nine tenths appearing a single time and about 15% taken by the ten largest. Trimming left V 8 bases short and J 2 bases short, with 11 bases between. This CDR3 has 13 residues. Germline-derived CDR1 and CDR2 are LNHDA and SQIVND (reference sequence). Sequenced material: CD4+ or CD8+ T cells sorted from blood, taken in a trial of the OX40 agonist ivuxolimab. J is TRBJ2-3 and V is TRBV19, with D uncertain. The receptor was isolated from an adult with an advanced solid tumor such as melanoma, head and neck, liver or kidney cancer. This CDR3 is CASSSSYTDTQYF. CDR3 DNA sequence: TGTGCCAGTTCTAGTTCCTACACAGATACGCAGTATTTT.